The rows below give T cell receptor beta chains drawn from one sample of a study of cytomegalovirus exposure and HLA in healthy donors. Clones were read by immunoSEQ multiplex PCR, and TCRdb kept only the in-frame ones, dropping some. The sample holds about 130,000 clones, 81% seen once. Sequenced sample: PBMCs. These receptor sequences come from a young man in good health and CMV-seronegative. Both conserved end residues are trimmed from each CDR3. Each record gives: V gene, CDR3 protein.

TRBV15 ATSRGGATGYTEAF
TRBV23-1 ASSHRDRQILNEQF
TRBV13 ASSLGGGGEKLF
TRBV30 AWETGHVYEQY
TRBV19 ASHDRRYGYT
TRBV6-4 ASSRGYNSPLH
TRBV7-6 ASSPTPGQGRLGNQPQH
TRBV7-2 ASSLVGSGSSYEQY
TRBV12-5 ASGLVRGGQGGLGTEAF
TRBV5-1 ASSLGQAPLRGYT
TRBV9 ASSPLSGTRNTEAF
TRBV2 ASRAGVDQPQH
TRBV29-1 SVVRSSGGTEAF
TRBV5-1 ASSLIGGASTDTQY